The rows below give T cell receptor beta chains drawn from one sample of a study of blood T cell repertoires in COVID-19. Profiled with immunoSEQ multiplex PCR; TCRdb holds only in-frame clones, not every one. Of about 310,000 clones in the sample, around 87% were seen once. Input material: peripheral blood. These receptors were collected from a woman aged 40 to 49 with COVID-19, enrolled during active disease. The CDR3 runs from the conserved cysteine through the conserved F or W. The D gene is left open where the match is weak. A row's size may be missing; if present it is once, few, many or a size class.

>NA|TRBJ1-1|TRBV5-1|TRBD1
TGCGCCAGCAGCCCTGTACCTAGACAGGGGACTGAAGCTTTCTTT
CASSPVPRQGTEAFF
>NA|TRBJ1-4|TRBV30|NA
TGTGCCTGGAGCGTCGACAGTAGAAATGAAAAACTGTTTTTT
CAWSVDSRNEKLFF
>once|TRBJ2-7|TRBV9|TRBD1
TGTGCCAGCAGCGCTGGACAGGGGAACTACGAGCAGTACTTC
CASSAGQGNYEQYF
>NA|TRBJ2-7|TRBV11-2|NA
TGTGCCAGCAGCTTTGCGTGGTCCTCCTACGAGCAGTACTTC
CASSFAWSSYEQYF
>NA|TRBJ2-2|TRBV9|TRBD2
TGTGCCAGCAGCGTCTGGACTAGCGGGGGGACCGGGGAGCTGTTTTTT
CASSVWTSGGTGELFF
>once|TRBJ1-1|TRBV27|NA
TGTGCCAGCAGTTTATGGGGAGGGAACACTGAAGCTTTCTTT
CASSLWGGNTEAFF
>NA|TRBJ2-7|TRBV5-4|TRBD1
TGTGCCAGCAGCTTTAGGACAGGAAACAGGGGGCAGCAGTACTTC
CASSFRTGNRGQQYF
>NA|TRBJ2-1|TRBV6-2/TRBV6-3|TRBD2
TGTGCCAGCAGTTACGAGGGAGCGGGGTACAATGAGCAGTTCTTC
CASSYEGAGYNEQFF
>NA|TRBJ2-6|TRBV18|TRBD2
TGTGCCAGCTCACCAAGTGCGGGAGGGCTGTTAGCCGGGGCCAACGTCCTGACTTTC
CASSPSAGGLLAGANVLTF
>NA|TRBJ1-1|TRBV7-2|NA
TGTGCCAGCAGCTTTACCGGACAGATAGCTTTCTTT
CASSFTGQIAFF
>NA|TRBJ2-5|TRBV5-1|TRBD2
TGCGCCAGCAGCTTGGGGACTAGCGGGATACGGTCAGAGACCCAGTACTTC
CASSLGTSGIRSETQYF
>NA|TRBJ2-5|TRBV5-1|NA
TGCGCCAGTCGCCTTTACAGGGAGGAGACCCAGTACTTC
CASRLYREETQYF
>NA|TRBJ1-2|TRBV7-9|TRBD1
TGTGCCAGCATCCCAGTCGACAGGGTCCTAGGATATGGCTACACCTTC
CASIPVDRVLGYGYTF
>NA|TRBJ2-7|TRBV7-2|NA
TGTGCCAGCAGCTTGGGCCAGGGAGGCTACGAGCAGTACTTC
CASSLGQGGYEQYF
>NA|TRBJ2-5|TRBV5-4|TRBD1
TGTGCCAGCGGGACCGGGACAGGGCGAGAGACCCAGTACTTC
CASGTGTGRETQYF
>NA|TRBJ2-2|TRBV27|TRBD1
TGTGCCAGCAGTTTCCAACTCCCGACAGGGGTTCCGGCCGGGGAGCTGTTTTTT
CASSFQLPTGVPAGELFF
>NA|TRBJ2-7|TRBV28|NA
TGTGCCAGCAGTCTTTCTCCTGCTGAGGACACATCCTACGAGCAGTACTTC
CASSLSPAEDTSYEQYF
>NA|TRBJ1-1|TRBV6-4|TRBD1
TGTGCCAGCAGCCTCGGACAGGCCACTGAAGCTTTCTTT
CASSLGQATEAFF
>NA|TRBJ1-3|TRBV28|TRBD1
TGTGCCAGCAGTTCGGCCGGGACAGGGGGCACTGGAAACACCATATATTTT
CASSSAGTGGTGNTIYF
>NA|TRBJ2-6|TRBV5-6|TRBD2
TGTGCCAGCAGGTCAAATCTAGCGGCGGTCTCTGGGGCCAACGTCCTGACTTTC
CASRSNLAAVSGANVLTF
>few|TRBJ1-4|TRBV5-5|NA
TGTGCCAGCAGCCCGAGGGCGCCGACTAATGAAAAACTGTTTTTT
CASSPRAPTNEKLFF
>once|TRBJ2-7|TRBV5-5|TRBD1
TGTGCCAGCAGCGGAACAGGGGGCGCCTCCTACGAGCAGTACTTC
CASSGTGGASYEQYF